The rows below give T cell receptor beta chains drawn from one sample of a study of Ad26.COV2.S vaccination and SARS-CoV-2 variants. TCRdb's table, derived via immunoSEQ multiplex PCR, lists solely in-frame clones and lacks some. The data show some 250,000 clones, with 88% seen just once and approximately 11% held by the top ten. The source was peripheral blood, collected in a trial of Ad26.COV2.S vaccine versus placebo. The source of these receptors is a person aged 18-60 years who received the Ad26.COV2.S COVID-19 vaccine or a placebo. Both conserved end residues are part of each CDR3.

CDR3 length | J gene | V gene | CDR3 protein
14 | TRBJ2-4 | TRBV14 | CASSRRTDESIQYF
19 | TRBJ1-5 | TRBV14 | CASSQVTHLGQVSNQPQHF
12 | TRBJ2-5 | TRBV30 | CAWGQGGETQYF
14 | TRBJ1-1 | TRBV6-2/TRBV6-3 | CASSYSEAHTEAFF
15 | TRBJ2-1 | TRBV7-2 | CASSLAGGFDNEQFF
15 | TRBJ2-5 | TRBV7-9 | CASSYWGGYQETQYF
14 | TRBJ1-1 | TRBV30 | CAWSYRGRNTEAFF
15 | TRBJ1-1 | TRBV25-1 | CASSEGAPGGTEAFF
14 | TRBJ2-2 | TRBV19 | CASRSGVGTGELFF
17 | TRBJ1-6 | TRBV14 | CASSQDRAGRYTSPLHF
13 | TRBJ2-3 | TRBV19 | CASRDRGLDTQYF
16 | TRBJ2-1 | TRBV4-2 | CASSQDQRAPLNEQFF
15 | TRBJ2-4 | TRBV6-2/TRBV6-3 | CASSYGALAKNIQYF
17 | TRBJ2-2 | TRBV28 | CASSRVWGLANTGELFF
15 | TRBJ1-6 | TRBV28 | CASSSGASRDSPLHF